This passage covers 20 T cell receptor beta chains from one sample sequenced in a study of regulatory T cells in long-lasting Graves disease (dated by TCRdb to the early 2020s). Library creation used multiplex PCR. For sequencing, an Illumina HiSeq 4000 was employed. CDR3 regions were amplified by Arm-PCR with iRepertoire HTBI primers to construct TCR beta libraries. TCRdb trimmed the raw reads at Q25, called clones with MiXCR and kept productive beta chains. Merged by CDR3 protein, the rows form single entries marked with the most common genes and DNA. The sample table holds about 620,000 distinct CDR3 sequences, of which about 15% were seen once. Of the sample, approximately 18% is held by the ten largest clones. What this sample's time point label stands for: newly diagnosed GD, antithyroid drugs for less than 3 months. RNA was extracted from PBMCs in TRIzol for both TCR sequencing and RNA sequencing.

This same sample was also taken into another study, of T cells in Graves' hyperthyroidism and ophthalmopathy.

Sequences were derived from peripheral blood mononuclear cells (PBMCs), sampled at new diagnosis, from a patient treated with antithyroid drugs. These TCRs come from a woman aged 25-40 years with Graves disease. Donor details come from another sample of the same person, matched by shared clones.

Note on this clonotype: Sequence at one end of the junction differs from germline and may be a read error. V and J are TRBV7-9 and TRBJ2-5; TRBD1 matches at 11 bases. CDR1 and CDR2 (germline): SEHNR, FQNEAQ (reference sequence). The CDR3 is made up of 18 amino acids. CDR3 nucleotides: TGCGCCAGCAGCCAAGCTGGGACAGGGGGTTTCGAGGGGGAGACCCAGTACTTC. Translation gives CASSQAGTGGFEGETQYF. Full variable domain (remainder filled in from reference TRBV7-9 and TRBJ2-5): DTGVSQNPRHKITKRGQNVTFRCDPISEHNRLYWYRQTLGQGPEFLTYFQNEAQLEKSRLLSDRFSAERPKGSFSTLEIQRTEQGDSAMYLCASSQAGTGGFEGETQYFGPGTRLLVL.

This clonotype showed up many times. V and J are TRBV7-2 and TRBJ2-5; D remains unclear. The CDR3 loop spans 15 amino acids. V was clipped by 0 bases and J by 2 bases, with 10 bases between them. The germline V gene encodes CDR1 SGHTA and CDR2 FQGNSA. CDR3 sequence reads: CASSLAPQTQETQYF. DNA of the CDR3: TGTGCCAGCAGCTTAGCGCCACAGACTCAAGAGACCCAGTACTTC.

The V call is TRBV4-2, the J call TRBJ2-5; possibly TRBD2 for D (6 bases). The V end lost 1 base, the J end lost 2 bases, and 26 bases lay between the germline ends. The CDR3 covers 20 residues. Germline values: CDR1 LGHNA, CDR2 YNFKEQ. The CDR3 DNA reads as TGTGCCAGCAGCCAAGGGGTTATTGTGTCGGGAGCTATTCAACAAGAGACCCAGTACTTC. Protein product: CASSQGVIVSGAIQQETQYF.

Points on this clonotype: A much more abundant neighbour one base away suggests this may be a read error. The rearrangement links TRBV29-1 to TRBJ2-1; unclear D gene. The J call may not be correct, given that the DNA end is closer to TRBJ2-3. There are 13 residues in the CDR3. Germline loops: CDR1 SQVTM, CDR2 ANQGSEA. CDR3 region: CSVEDMVQHTQYF. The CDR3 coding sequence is TGCAGCGTTGAAGATATGGTCCAACATACGCAGTATTTT.

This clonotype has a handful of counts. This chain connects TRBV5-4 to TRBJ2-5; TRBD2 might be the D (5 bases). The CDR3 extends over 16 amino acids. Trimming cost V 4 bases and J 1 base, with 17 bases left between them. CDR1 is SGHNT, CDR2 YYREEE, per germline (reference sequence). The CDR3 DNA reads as TGTGCCAGCAGCCCAGGAGAGGGCTCTACCCAAGAGACCCAGTACTTC. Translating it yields CASSPGEGSTQETQYF.

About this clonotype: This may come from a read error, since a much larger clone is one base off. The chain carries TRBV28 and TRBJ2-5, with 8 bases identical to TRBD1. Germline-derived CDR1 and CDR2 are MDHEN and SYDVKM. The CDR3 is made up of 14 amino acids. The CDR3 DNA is TGTGCCAGCAGTTTGGGGACAGGATGGGAGATCCAGTACTTC. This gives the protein CASSLGTGWEIQYF.

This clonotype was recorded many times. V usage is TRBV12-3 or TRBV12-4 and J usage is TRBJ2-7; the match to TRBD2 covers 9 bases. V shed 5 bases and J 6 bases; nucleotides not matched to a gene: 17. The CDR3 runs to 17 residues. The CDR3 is CASSLQARPGLAIEQYF. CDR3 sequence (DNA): TGTGCCAGCAGTCTGCAGGCCCGACCGGGACTAGCTATCGAGCAGTACTTC.

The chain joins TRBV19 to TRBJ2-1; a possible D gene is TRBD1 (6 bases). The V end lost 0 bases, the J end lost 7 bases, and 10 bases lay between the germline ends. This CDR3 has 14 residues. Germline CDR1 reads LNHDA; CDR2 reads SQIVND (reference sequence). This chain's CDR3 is CASSIDLGGNEQFF. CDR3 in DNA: TGTGCCAGTAGTATAGATCTAGGGGGAAATGAGCAGTTCTTC.

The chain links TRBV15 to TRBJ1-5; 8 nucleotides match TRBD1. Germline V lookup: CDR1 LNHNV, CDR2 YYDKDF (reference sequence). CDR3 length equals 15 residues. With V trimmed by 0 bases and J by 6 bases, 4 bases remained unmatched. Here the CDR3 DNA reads TGTGCCACCAGCAGAGAGGCAGGGGGCGGTCAGCCCCAGCATTTT. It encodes CATSREAGGGQPQHF. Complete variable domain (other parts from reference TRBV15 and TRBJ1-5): DAMVIQNPRYQVTQFGKPVTLSCSQTLNHNVMYWYQQKSSQAPKLLFHYYDKDFNNEADTPDNFQSRRPNTSFCFLDIRSPGLGDTAMYLCATSREAGGGQPQHFGDGTRLSIL.

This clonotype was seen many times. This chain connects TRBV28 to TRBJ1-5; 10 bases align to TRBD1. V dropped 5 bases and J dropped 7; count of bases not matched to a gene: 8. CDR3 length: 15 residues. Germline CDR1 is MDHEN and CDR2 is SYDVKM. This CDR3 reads CASSTPRDRGQPQHF. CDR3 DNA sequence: TGTGCCAGCAGTACGCCCCGGGACAGGGGACAGCCCCAGCATTTT.

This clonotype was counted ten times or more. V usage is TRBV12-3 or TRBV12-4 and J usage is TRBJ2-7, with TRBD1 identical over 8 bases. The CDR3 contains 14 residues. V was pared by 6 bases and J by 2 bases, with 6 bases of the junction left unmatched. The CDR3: CASSPYRGAYEQYF. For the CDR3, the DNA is TGTGCCAGCAGCCCTTACAGGGGGGCCTACGAGCAGTACTTC.

The CDR3 reads CASSYQGAGNQPQHF. CDR3 bases: TGTGCCAGCAGCTACCAGGGGGCGGGCAATCAGCCCCAGCATTTT. The chain links TRBV3-1 to TRBJ1-5, with 8 bases aligning to TRBD1. Germline CDR1 is LGHDT and CDR2 is YNNKEL (reference sequence). This CDR3 contains 15 residues. The J segment lost 2 bases and the V segment lost 5 bases, leaving 5 bases of the junction unmatched. Looking up the rest from reference TRBV3-1 and TRBJ1-5 gives the full variable domain: DTAVSQTPKYLVTQMGNDKSIKCEQNLGHDTMYWYKQDSKKFLKIMFSYNNKELIINETVPNRFSPKSPDKAHLNLHINSLELGDSAVYFCASSYQGAGNQPQHFGDGTRLSIL.

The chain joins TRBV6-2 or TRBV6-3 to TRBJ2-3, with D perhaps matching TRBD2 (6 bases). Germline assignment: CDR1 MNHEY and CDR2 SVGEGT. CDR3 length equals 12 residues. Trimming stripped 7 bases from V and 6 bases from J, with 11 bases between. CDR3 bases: TGTGCCAGCATATCCGCGGGGGATACGCAGTATTTT. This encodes CASISAGDTQYF.

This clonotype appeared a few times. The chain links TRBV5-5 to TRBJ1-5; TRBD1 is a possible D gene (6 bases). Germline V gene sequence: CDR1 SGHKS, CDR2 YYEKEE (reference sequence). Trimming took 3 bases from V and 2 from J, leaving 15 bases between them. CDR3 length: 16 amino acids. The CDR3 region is CASSSGTPSGNQPQHF. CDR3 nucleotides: TGTGCCAGCAGCTCCGGGACACCTTCTGGCAATCAGCCCCAGCATTTT.

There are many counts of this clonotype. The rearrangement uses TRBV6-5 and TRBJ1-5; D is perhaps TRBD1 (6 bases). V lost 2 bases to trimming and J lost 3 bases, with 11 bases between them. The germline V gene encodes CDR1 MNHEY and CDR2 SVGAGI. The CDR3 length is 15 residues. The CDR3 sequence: CASSYARGVNQPQHF. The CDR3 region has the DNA TGTGCCAGCAGTTACGCCAGGGGTGTCAATCAGCCCCAGCATTTT.

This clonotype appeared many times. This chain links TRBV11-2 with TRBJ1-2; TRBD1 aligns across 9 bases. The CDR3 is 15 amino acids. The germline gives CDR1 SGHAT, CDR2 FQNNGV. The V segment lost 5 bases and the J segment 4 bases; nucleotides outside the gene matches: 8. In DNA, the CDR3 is TGTGCCAGCAGCATAAGATCGGGACAGGGCTATGGCTACACCTTC. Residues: CASSIRSGQGYGYTF.

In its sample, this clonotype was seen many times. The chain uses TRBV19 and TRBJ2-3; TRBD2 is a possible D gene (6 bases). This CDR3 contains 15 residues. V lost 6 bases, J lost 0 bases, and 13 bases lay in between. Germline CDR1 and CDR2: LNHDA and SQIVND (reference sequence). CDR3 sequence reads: CASSASSGSTDTQYF. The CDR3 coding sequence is TGTGCCAGTAGCGCGAGTAGCGGCAGCACAGATACGCAGTATTTT.

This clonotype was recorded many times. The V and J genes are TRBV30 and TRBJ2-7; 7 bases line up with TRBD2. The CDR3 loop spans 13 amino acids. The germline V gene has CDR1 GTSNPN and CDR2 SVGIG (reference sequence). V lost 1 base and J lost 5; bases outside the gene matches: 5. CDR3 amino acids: CAWSGLAANEQYF. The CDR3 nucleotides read TGTGCCTGGAGTGGTCTAGCGGCTAACGAGCAGTACTTC.

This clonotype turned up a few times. The CDR3 coding sequence is TGTGCCAGTAGGACGGGACGGATGAACACTGAAGCTTTCTTT. Translating gives CASRTGRMNTEAFF. The rearrangement uses TRBV19 and TRBJ1-1; a weak D match, TRBD1 (5 bases). The CDR3 contains 14 residues. CDR1 is LNHDA and CDR2 is SQIVND in the germline V gene (reference sequence). The V end lost 6 bases, the J end lost 0 bases, and 11 bases lay between the germline ends.

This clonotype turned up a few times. CDR3 bases: TGTGCCTGGAGTGGGGGGACAGGGAATGGCTACACCTTC. This sequence encodes CAWSGGTGNGYTF. V and J are TRBV30 and TRBJ1-2; 9 bases align to TRBD1. J gave up 6 bases and V 1 base, and 3 bases lay outside the gene matches. The CDR3 is 13 amino acids. Germline V gives CDR1 GTSNPN, CDR2 SVGIG (reference sequence).